The text below deals with one TCR beta chain. The antigen remains unidentified. The sample is drawn from a study of monozygotic twins with inflammatory bowel disease. Study results and limitations: Sharing of clonotypes with others was lower in IBD patients than in healthy twins, and this was especially so with disease activity. No discrimination was achieved between different T cell subtypes.

Total RNA amounting to about 3,800 ng went into each TCR library. cDNA for each sample came from eight separate reactions. TCRdb re-called the 5' RACE reads and gives one entry per CDR3 protein, without DNA. This sample contains fewer than 400,000 distinct CDR3 sequences. Sequenced material: blood. The sequence derives from a human donor with ulcerative colitis or Crohn's disease, or a healthy co-twin of an affected twin (not recorded which).

CDR3 residues: CSATGLDYGYTF. The V call is TRBV20-1, the J call TRBJ1-2; TCRdb's D call, TRBD1, is unchecked because there is no DNA. The CDR3 contains 12 residues. CDR1 is DFQATT and CDR2 is SNEGSKA in the germline V gene (reference sequence).